This is a list of T cell receptor beta chains from one sample in a study of shared clonotypes between healthy human individuals. Produced via immunoSEQ multiplex PCR; TCRdb's table is partial and in-frame only. The table has roughly 890,000 clones, over 90% seen once. Sequenced: naive CD8+ T cells sorted from blood. These receptors originate from a young man in good health. The CDR3 runs from the conserved cysteine through the conserved F or W. Fields, in order: D gene, J gene, clone size, V gene, CDR3 protein, CDR3 DNA. D genes are given only for firm matches. Rows give clone size only sometimes, using once, few, many, or a class for an expanded clone.

d_gene: NA; j_gene: TRBJ2-5; abundance: NA; v_gene: TRBV27; CDR3aa: CASSSQVNPSETQYF; CDR3nt: TGTGCCAGCAGTTCCCAGGTGAACCCGTCCGAGACCCAGTACTTC
d_gene: NA; j_gene: TRBJ2-2; abundance: NA; v_gene: TRBV6-5; CDR3aa: CASSYSFAARTGELFF; CDR3nt: TGTGCCAGCAGTTACTCGTTTGCCGCCCGGACCGGGGAGCTGTTTTTT
d_gene: NA; j_gene: TRBJ1-1; abundance: few; v_gene: TRBV6-5; CDR3aa: CASTWGPNTEAFF; CDR3nt: TGTGCCAGCACCTGGGGGCCGAACACTGAAGCTTTCTTT
d_gene: NA; j_gene: TRBJ2-3; abundance: NA; v_gene: TRBV19; CDR3aa: CASSIYGWTAAGDTQYF; CDR3nt: TGTGCCAGTAGTATATATGGGTGGACCGCTGCAGGTGATACGCAGTATTTT
d_gene: NA; j_gene: TRBJ2-7; abundance: NA; v_gene: TRBV28; CDR3aa: CASSSHDSYEQYF; CDR3nt: TGTGCCAGCAGCAGCCACGACAGCTACGAGCAGTACTTC
d_gene: NA; j_gene: TRBJ2-7; abundance: once; v_gene: TRBV11-2; CDR3aa: CASSFHRGPIYEQYF; CDR3nt: TGTGCCAGCAGCTTCCACCGGGGTCCGATCTACGAGCAGTACTTC
d_gene: NA; j_gene: TRBJ1-1; abundance: NA; v_gene: TRBV10-3; CDR3aa: CAISESGNSQSGFF; CDR3nt: TGTGCCATCAGTGAGTCGGGTAACTCCCAAAGCGGTTTCTTT
d_gene: TRBD2; j_gene: TRBJ2-1; abundance: NA; v_gene: TRBV7-9; CDR3aa: CGGRAGNEQFF; CDR3nt: TGTGGCGGGAGGGCCGGGAATGAGCAGTTCTTC
d_gene: NA; j_gene: TRBJ2-7; abundance: NA; v_gene: TRBV5-4; CDR3aa: CASSLYSAYEQYF; CDR3nt: TGTGCCAGCAGCTTGTATTCGGCCTACGAGCAGTACTTC
d_gene: NA; j_gene: TRBJ2-2; abundance: NA; v_gene: TRBV5-4; CDR3aa: CASSLGGNTGELFF; CDR3nt: TGTGCCAGCAGCTTGGGTGGAAACACCGGGGAGCTGTTTTTT
d_gene: NA; j_gene: TRBJ2-3; abundance: NA; v_gene: TRBV15; CDR3aa: CATSRDPGTQYF; CDR3nt: TGTGCCACCAGCAGAGATCCGGGTACGCAGTATTTT
d_gene: NA; j_gene: TRBJ2-1; abundance: once; v_gene: TRBV28; CDR3aa: CASSTMRYNEQFF; CDR3nt: TGTGCCAGCAGTACCATGAGGTACAATGAGCAGTTCTTC
d_gene: NA; j_gene: TRBJ2-7; abundance: NA; v_gene: TRBV27; CDR3aa: CASSYLNEQYF; CDR3nt: TGTGCCAGCAGTTACCTAAACGAGCAGTACTTC
d_gene: NA; j_gene: TRBJ2-3; abundance: NA; v_gene: TRBV29-1; CDR3aa: CSAAGRSQITDTQYF; CDR3nt: TGCAGCGCCGCGGGGAGATCCCAAATCACAGATACGCAGTATTTT
d_gene: TRBD2; j_gene: TRBJ2-5; abundance: NA; v_gene: TRBV27; CDR3aa: CASRTLAEEETQYF; CDR3nt: TGTGCCAGCAGGACCCTAGCGGAGGAAGAGACCCAGTACTTC
d_gene: NA; j_gene: TRBJ2-2; abundance: NA; v_gene: TRBV7-2; CDR3aa: CASSSSRELFF; CDR3nt: TGTGCCAGCAGCTCCTCAAGGGAGCTGTTTTTT
d_gene: TRBD2; j_gene: TRBJ2-1; abundance: once; v_gene: TRBV9; CDR3aa: CASSVVEGGTYNEQFF; CDR3nt: TGTGCCAGCAGCGTAGTGGAGGGAGGGACCTACAATGAGCAGTTCTTC
d_gene: TRBD1; j_gene: TRBJ2-7; abundance: NA; v_gene: TRBV27; CDR3aa: CATTGQGEYEQYF; CDR3nt: TGTGCCACCACCGGACAGGGCGAATACGAGCAGTACTTC
d_gene: TRBD1; j_gene: TRBJ2-7; abundance: NA; v_gene: TRBV7-9; CDR3aa: CASSLDRGFHEQYF; CDR3nt: TGTGCCAGCAGCCTGGACAGGGGTTTCCACGAGCAGTACTTC
d_gene: TRBD2; j_gene: TRBJ2-5; abundance: NA; v_gene: TRBV4-1; CDR3aa: CASSQKLAGETQYF; CDR3nt: TGCGCCAGCAGCCAAAAACTAGCGGGAGAGACCCAGTACTTC
d_gene: TRBD2; j_gene: TRBJ2-5; abundance: NA; v_gene: TRBV7-8; CDR3aa: CASSFVLAGAETQYF; CDR3nt: TGTGCCAGCAGCTTCGTCTTAGCGGGAGCAGAGACCCAGTACTTC
d_gene: NA; j_gene: TRBJ2-4; abundance: NA; v_gene: TRBV19; CDR3aa: CASSIEPQTGLERKNIQYF; CDR3nt: TGTGCCAGTAGTATAGAACCCCAGACAGGCTTAGAGAGGAAAAACATTCAGTACTTC
d_gene: TRBD1; j_gene: TRBJ1-1; abundance: NA; v_gene: TRBV5-1; CDR3aa: CASSVRGGVTEAFF; CDR3nt: TGCGCCAGCAGCGTTCGAGGGGGCGTCACTGAAGCTTTCTTT
d_gene: TRBD2; j_gene: TRBJ2-2; abundance: NA; v_gene: TRBV5-5; CDR3aa: CASSSGLAGVNTGELFF; CDR3nt: TGTGCCAGCAGCTCCGGACTAGCGGGGGTGAACACCGGGGAGCTGTTTTTT
d_gene: NA; j_gene: TRBJ2-3; abundance: NA; v_gene: TRBV27; CDR3aa: CASSLLAGDTQYF; CDR3nt: TGTGCCAGCAGTTTATTAGCAGGAGATACGCAGTATTTT
d_gene: NA; j_gene: TRBJ1-3; abundance: NA; v_gene: TRBV27; CDR3aa: CASSLAWGQDTIYF; CDR3nt: TGTGCCAGCAGTTTGGCCTGGGGGCAGGACACCATATATTTT
d_gene: TRBD1; j_gene: TRBJ2-1; abundance: NA; v_gene: TRBV23-1; CDR3aa: CASSQFTGQGVHEQFF; CDR3nt: TGCGCCAGCAGTCAATTCACGGGACAGGGGGTACATGAGCAGTTCTTC
d_gene: NA; j_gene: TRBJ1-4; abundance: NA; v_gene: TRBV28; CDR3aa: CASNLDTMNEKLFF; CDR3nt: TGTGCCAGCAATTTGGACACCATGAATGAAAAACTGTTTTTT
d_gene: NA; j_gene: TRBJ2-7; abundance: few; v_gene: TRBV7-2; CDR3aa: CASSLGRPYEQYF; CDR3nt: TGTGCCAGCAGCTTGGGACGCCCATACGAGCAGTACTTC
d_gene: TRBD2; j_gene: TRBJ2-1; abundance: NA; v_gene: TRBV2; CDR3aa: CASSEALAGYNEQFF; CDR3nt: TGTGCCAGCAGTGAAGCTTTAGCGGGTTACAATGAGCAGTTCTTC
d_gene: TRBD1; j_gene: TRBJ1-3; abundance: NA; v_gene: TRBV5-8; CDR3aa: CASSPRQGVNTIYF; CDR3nt: TGTGCCAGCAGCCCGAGACAGGGGGTAAACACCATATATTTT
d_gene: NA; j_gene: TRBJ1-5; abundance: NA; v_gene: TRBV27; CDR3aa: CASGLLGGLEGQPQHF; CDR3nt: TGTGCCAGCGGGCTTCTCGGAGGGTTGGAGGGCCAGCCCCAGCATTTT
d_gene: NA; j_gene: TRBJ2-2; abundance: once; v_gene: TRBV6-6; CDR3aa: CASTHGLDTGELFF; CDR3nt: TGTGCCAGCACCCATGGGCTAGACACCGGGGAGCTGTTTTTT
d_gene: TRBD1; j_gene: TRBJ2-7; abundance: NA; v_gene: TRBV2; CDR3aa: CASSTTGTASYEQYF; CDR3nt: TGTGCCAGCAGTACAACCGGGACAGCCTCCTACGAGCAGTACTTC
d_gene: NA; j_gene: TRBJ2-2; abundance: NA; v_gene: TRBV13; CDR3aa: CASSNKGRGLTGELFF; CDR3nt: TGTGCCAGCAGCAACAAGGGTCGGGGGCTTACCGGGGAGCTGTTTTTT
d_gene: NA; j_gene: TRBJ2-7; abundance: NA; v_gene: TRBV28; CDR3aa: CASSLYVGEGREQYF; CDR3nt: TGTGCCAGCAGTTTATATGTGGGAGAAGGGCGCGAGCAGTACTTC
d_gene: NA; j_gene: TRBJ2-1; abundance: NA; v_gene: TRBV23-1; CDR3aa: CASNVKLNEQFF; CDR3nt: TGCGCCAGCAATGTCAAACTCAATGAGCAGTTCTTC
d_gene: TRBD2; j_gene: TRBJ2-4; abundance: once; v_gene: TRBV28; CDR3aa: CASSRHSGLAKNIQYF; CDR3nt: TGTGCCAGCAGTCGTCATAGCGGGTTAGCCAAAAACATTCAGTACTTC
d_gene: NA; j_gene: TRBJ1-5; abundance: NA; v_gene: TRBV4-2; CDR3aa: CASSQGNQPQHF; CDR3nt: TGTGCCAGCAGCCAGGGGAATCAGCCCCAGCATTTT
d_gene: TRBD1; j_gene: TRBJ2-3; abundance: NA; v_gene: TRBV4-3; CDR3aa: CASSQRTVRTGQGTDTQYF; CDR3nt: TGCGCCAGCAGCCAACGAACCGTCCGGACAGGGCAAGGTACCGATACGCAGTATTTT
d_gene: TRBD2; j_gene: TRBJ2-7; abundance: NA; v_gene: TRBV19; CDR3aa: CASKGTSGSWPYEQYF; CDR3nt: TGTGCCAGCAAGGGGACTAGCGGGAGTTGGCCCTACGAGCAGTACTTC
d_gene: TRBD2; j_gene: TRBJ2-7; abundance: NA; v_gene: TRBV28; CDR3aa: CASSTWTSGSSRKYF; CDR3nt: TGTGCCAGCAGTACCTGGACTAGCGGGAGTTCACGCAAGTACTTC
d_gene: NA; j_gene: TRBJ1-2; abundance: NA; v_gene: TRBV7-9; CDR3aa: CASSLDGGLGYGYTF; CDR3nt: TGTGCCAGCAGCTTAGATGGGGGTTTAGGTTATGGCTACACCTTC
d_gene: TRBD1; j_gene: TRBJ1-2; abundance: NA; v_gene: TRBV27; CDR3aa: CASSLSPGQLGEPNYGYTF; CDR3nt: TGTGCCAGCAGTTTATCGCCGGGACAGTTAGGGGAACCTAACTATGGCTACACCTTC
d_gene: NA; j_gene: TRBJ2-7; abundance: once; v_gene: TRBV10-3; CDR3aa: CAIREVGTYEQYF; CDR3nt: TGTGCCATCAGGGAGGTTGGCACTTACGAGCAGTACTTC
d_gene: NA; j_gene: TRBJ2-3; abundance: NA; v_gene: TRBV14; CDR3aa: CASSQDTGSTDTQYF; CDR3nt: TGTGCCAGCAGCCAAGACACAGGGAGCACAGATACGCAGTATTTT
d_gene: NA; j_gene: TRBJ2-3; abundance: NA; v_gene: TRBV4-2; CDR3aa: CASSVGVPRKDKTTDTQYF; CDR3nt: TGTGCCAGCAGTGTGGGTGTCCCCCGAAAGGATAAAACCACAGATACGCAGTATTTT
d_gene: NA; j_gene: TRBJ2-7; abundance: NA; v_gene: TRBV7-2; CDR3aa: CASSLPGRIVYF; CDR3nt: TGTGCCAGCAGCTTACCCGGACGGATTGTGTACTTC
d_gene: NA; j_gene: TRBJ2-7; abundance: NA; v_gene: TRBV7-8; CDR3aa: CASSLAGGHRDNSYEQYF; CDR3nt: TGTGCCAGCAGCTTAGCTGGGGGACACCGGGACAACTCCTACGAGCAGTACTTC
d_gene: TRBD2; j_gene: TRBJ2-3; abundance: NA; v_gene: TRBV11-1; CDR3aa: CASSLVPSGYTDTQYF; CDR3nt: TGTGCCAGCAGCTTAGTGCCTAGCGGTTACACAGATACGCAGTATTTT
d_gene: NA; j_gene: TRBJ1-1; abundance: NA; v_gene: TRBV5-6; CDR3aa: CASSSSVNTEAFF; CDR3nt: TGTGCCAGCAGCTCTTCCGTCAACACTGAAGCTTTCTTT
d_gene: TRBD2; j_gene: TRBJ2-7; abundance: NA; v_gene: TRBV30; CDR3aa: CAWSVVLQREGLVSYEQYF; CDR3nt: TGTGCCTGGAGTGTAGTCCTTCAGCGGGAGGGCCTGGTCTCCTACGAGCAGTACTTC
d_gene: TRBD2; j_gene: TRBJ2-6; abundance: once; v_gene: TRBV27; CDR3aa: CASTPILLAGRTSSGANVLTF; CDR3nt: TGTGCCAGCACCCCGATCCTTCTAGCGGGGAGGACCTCCTCTGGGGCCAACGTCCTGACTTTC
d_gene: NA; j_gene: TRBJ2-1; abundance: NA; v_gene: TRBV11-3; CDR3aa: CASSSRGGGLSSYNEQFF; CDR3nt: TGTGCCAGCAGCTCCCGGGGAGGGGGCCTTAGCTCCTACAATGAGCAGTTCTTC
d_gene: NA; j_gene: TRBJ2-1; abundance: once; v_gene: TRBV9; CDR3aa: CASSDSNNEQFF; CDR3nt: TGTGCCAGCAGCGACTCCAACAATGAGCAGTTCTTC
d_gene: NA; j_gene: TRBJ2-7; abundance: NA; v_gene: TRBV29-1; CDR3aa: CSVEGRRYEQYF; CDR3nt: TGCAGCGTTGAGGGACGGCGCTACGAGCAGTACTTC
d_gene: TRBD1; j_gene: TRBJ2-3; abundance: NA; v_gene: TRBV7-3; CDR3aa: CASSVERQGSTDTQYF; CDR3nt: TGTGCCAGCAGCGTGGAAAGACAGGGGTCCACAGATACGCAGTATTTT
d_gene: NA; j_gene: TRBJ2-1; abundance: NA; v_gene: TRBV7-2; CDR3aa: CASGTDTSSYPYNEQFF; CDR3nt: TGTGCCAGCGGGACCGACACTAGTTCCTATCCCTACAATGAGCAGTTCTTC
d_gene: TRBD2; j_gene: TRBJ2-7; abundance: NA; v_gene: TRBV7-9; CDR3aa: CASSPPPAGYSYEQYF; CDR3nt: TGTGCCAGCAGCCCACCCCCAGCGGGGTACTCCTACGAGCAGTACTTC